These 13 T cell receptor beta chains were all obtained from the same sample, sequenced in a study of blood T cell repertoires in COVID-19. TCRdb keeps only in-frame clones here, not all; method: immunoSEQ multiplex PCR. The table shows about 220,000 clones, with around 86% occurring only once. Sequenced sample: peripheral blood. The receptors were sampled from a woman between 70 and 85 years old with COVID-19, enrolled during active disease.

Points on this clone: Other DNA sequences in this specimen translate into the identical CDR3. This chain connects TRBV29-1 to TRBJ1-1; D is possibly TRBD1 (5 bases). The CDR3 is 13 amino acids. Trimming pared 6 bases from V and 1 base from J, leaving 12 bases between. Germline V gives CDR1 SQVTM, CDR2 ANQGSEA. This chain's CDR3 is CSVGTGRNTEAFF. The DNA of the CDR3 is TGCAGCGTGGGGACTGGGAGGAACACTGAAGCTTTCTTT.

This clone was counted only a few times. The chain combines TRBV7-2 with TRBJ1-5; perhaps TRBD1 as D (6 bases). The CDR3 runs 15 residues. V was clipped by 5 bases and J by 3 bases, with 14 bases between them. CDR1 is SGHTA and CDR2 is FQGNSA in the germline V gene. Here the CDR3 reads CASSLIPGVNQPQHF. The CDR3 DNA reads TGTGCCAGCAGCCTTATTCCAGGGGTCAATCAGCCCCAGCATTTT.

The count of this clone is one. This likely traces to a read error, being one base from a far larger clone. In the same sample, other DNA sequences code for this CDR3. The chain couples TRBV7-2 to TRBJ2-1, with 9 positions matching TRBD2. Germline trimming cut 3 bases from V and 0 bases from J; bases unmatched to any gene: 0. CDR1 is SGHTA, CDR2 FQGNSA, per germline. This CDR3 has 15 amino acids. The CDR3: CASSFSGSSYNEQFF. CDR3 DNA sequence: TGTGCCAGCAGCTTTAGCGGGAGCTCCTACAATGAGCAGTTCTTC.

This rearrangement joins TRBV7-9 to TRBJ1-3; maybe TRBD1 (5 bases). V was pared by 5 bases and J by 0 bases, with 11 bases between. The CDR3 contains 15 residues. Germline loops: CDR1 SEHNR, CDR2 FQNEAQ (reference sequence). As DNA, the CDR3 is TGTGCCAGCAGCGGCAGGGTCCCCTCTGGAAACACCATATATTTT. It is translated as CASSGRVPSGNTIYF.

The chain carries TRBV28 and TRBJ2-7, with 10 bases identical to TRBD1. This CDR3 comprises 16 residues. Germline loops: CDR1 MDHEN, CDR2 SYDVKM. Trimming at V came to 5 bases and at J to 1 base, leaving 8 bases not matched to a gene. In nucleotides, the CDR3 is TGTGCCAGCAGTCCTGCGGGACAGGGGCTTTCCTACGAGCAGTACTTC. Amino acid sequence: CASSPAGQGLSYEQYF.

CDR3 region: CASSPGGLETQYF. CDR3 bases: TGTGCCAGCTCACCAGGAGGATTAGAGACCCAGTACTTC. The genes are TRBV18 and TRBJ2-5, with D perhaps matching TRBD2 (5 bases). V lost 2 bases, J lost 4 bases, and 8 bases lay in between. Germline V gene data show CDR1 as KGHSH and CDR2 as LQKENI. The CDR3 contains 13 residues.

The rearrangement uses TRBV7-7 and TRBJ2-1; D is uncertain. Trimming took off 5 bases at V and 6 bases at J, with 17 bases between the two ends. From germline, CDR1 is SSHAT and CDR2 FNYEAQ (reference sequence). The CDR3 loop spans 15 amino acids. The chain's CDR3 is CASSPEVVRGNEQFF. The CDR3 nucleotides read TGTGCCAGCAGCCCCGAGGTGGTTAGAGGCAATGAGCAGTTCTTC.

J is TRBJ2-7 and V is TRBV5-1; the D is unclear. CDR1 is SGHRS, CDR2 YFSETQ, per germline. V lost 3 bases and J 0 bases, leaving 4 bases between the germline ends. The CDR3 length is 12 residues. The CDR3 sequence is CASSSNSYEQYF. Written as DNA, the CDR3 is TGCGCCAGCAGCTCCAACTCCTACGAGCAGTACTTC. Full variable domain (missing parts from reference TRBV5-1 and TRBJ2-7): KAGVTQTPRYLIKTRGQQVTLSCSPISGHRSVSWYQQTPGQGLQFLFEYFSETQRNKGNFPGRFSGRQFSNSRSEMNVSTLELGDSALYLCASSSNSYEQYFGPGTRLTVT.

The CDR3 DNA reads as TGTGCCAGCATGACCAGGGGAAGTGGCTACACCTTC. It encodes CASMTRGSGYTF. This chain joins TRBV6-5 and TRBJ1-2, with D maybe TRBD1 (6 bases). The CDR3 totals 12 residues. Germline-derived CDR1 and CDR2 are MNHEY and SVGAGI. Between the trimmed V and J ends, which lost 7 bases and 7 bases, there was a span of 13 bases.

This rearrangement joins TRBV24-1 to TRBJ1-5; maybe TRBD1 (6 bases). This CDR3 is built from 14 residues. The V gene lost 3 bases and the J gene lost 6 bases, with 11 bases spanning the gap. From germline, CDR1 is KGHDR and CDR2 SFDVKD. This CDR3 is CATSDTGFGQPQHF. CDR3 DNA: TGTGCCACCAGTGATACAGGGTTTGGTCAGCCCCAGCATTTT.

The chain uses TRBV7-9 and TRBJ2-7; TRBD1 is a possible D gene (5 bases). The germline CDR1 and CDR2 sequences are SEHNR and FQNEAQ (reference sequence). This CDR3 contains 13 residues. Trimming took 0 bases from V and 6 from J, leaving 9 bases between them. CDR3 loop: CASSLAGRGEQYF. The DNA of the CDR3 is TGTGCCAGCAGCTTAGCCGGAAGGGGCGAGCAGTACTTC.

This clone was seen a handful of times. V usage is TRBV28 and J usage is TRBJ2-3; unclear D gene. The CDR3 contains 12 residues. V lost 7 bases and J lost 5, with 10 bases in between. CDR1 is MDHEN, CDR2 SYDVKM, per germline. In DNA, the CDR3 is TGTGCCAGCACCCCTACGGGAGATACGCAGTATTTT. It translates to CASTPTGDTQYF.

The rearrangement links TRBV5-1 to TRBJ1-1; possibly TRBD1 for D (6 bases). V gave up 3 bases and J gave up 0 bases, with 9 bases separating them. From germline, CDR1 is SGHRS and CDR2 YFSETQ. This CDR3 spans 14 amino acids. CDR3 amino acids: CASSSGQLNTEAFF. CDR3 nucleotide sequence: TGCGCCAGCAGCTCCGGACAGCTGAACACTGAAGCTTTCTTT. Full variable domain (missing parts from reference TRBV5-1 and TRBJ1-1): KAGVTQTPRYLIKTRGQQVTLSCSPISGHRSVSWYQQTPGQGLQFLFEYFSETQRNKGNFPGRFSGRQFSNSRSEMNVSTLELGDSALYLCASSSGQLNTEAFFGQGTRLTVV.